This T cell receptor (beta chain) was identified during a study of cytomegalovirus exposure and HLA in healthy donors. Study-wide findings and caveats: Exclusion applied to some V segments, including TRBV6-2 and TRBV6-3, as they were indistinguishable. Later work associated more than 15,000 TCR beta sequences with HLA alleles at 0.05 false discovery rate.

The PCR employed 60 Vbeta primers together with 13 Jbeta primers. Clones were sequenced by immunoSEQ multiplex PCR, and TCRdb holds only the in-frame ones, with some missing. The table has 110,000 to 150,000 clones, more than 8% seen once. This clone has just a few counts. Its matching antigen is unknown. Trimming at V came to 4 bases and at J to 4 bases, leaving 11 bases not matched to a gene. The CDR3 has 18 amino acids. Per germline, CDR1 MNHNS and CDR2 SASEGT. Healthy people donating bone marrow made up the donors. The sequenced sample was PBMCs. The TCR comes from a man aged 50 to 59 in good health and CMV-seronegative. The chain combines TRBV6-1 with TRBJ2-7, with 15 bases matching TRBD2. This CDR3 is CASSVRTSGGAVTYEQYF. The CDR3 nucleotides are TGTGCCAGCAGTGTGAGGACTAGCGGGGGGGCCGTTACGTACGAGCAGTACTTC.